This TCR beta chain is drawn from a study of shared clonotypes between healthy human individuals (dated by TCRdb to about 2020). Some background on the complete study: The cohort included a few men and a couple of women between 18 and 49 years of age. For each donor, CD4 naive and CD4 memory were each given three plates, CD8 naive was given two plates, and CD8 memory was given one plate. The study deeply sequenced blood TCR repertoires of several healthy adults to estimate repertoire size and the extent of clonotype sharing between individuals. To increase sequencing depth and limit assay-specific biases, TCR repertoire library preparation and sequencing were carried out by different laboratories using diverse techniques. Per donor, leukapheresis produced somewhere between about 0.9 and 9.5 billion PBMCs.

Trimming removed 3 bases from V and 3 bases from J; the gene matches leave 2 bases unexplained. Counted from cysteine to phenylalanine, this CDR3 has 14 amino acids. Here the CDR3 DNA is all that survives: 42 bases in frame from base 1. Looking up the germline V gene yields CDR1 SNHLY and CDR2 FYNNEI. Using the deep immunoSEQ assay, multiplex PCR amplified TCR CDR3 regions from genomic DNA. Extracted genomic DNA from each cell subset was spread evenly across all wells of several immunoSEQ 96-well plates, with each plate serving as a replicate. For sorted subsets, roughly 200 ng of genomic DNA, equivalent to roughly 30,000 T cell genomes, went into each replicate PCR. Purified libraries were measured with a Qubit 3.0 fluorometer, size-checked on a Bioanalyzer 2100, and measured again with the KAPA Library Quantification kit. Each immunoSEQ 96-well plate was sequenced on its own single-read 150-cycle Illumina NextSeq 550 flow cell. Per the source publication's procedure: Because the immunoSEQ output held only junctional sequences and lacked quality scores, the filtering could not match the filtering applied to full-length reads. To assign V/J genes and CDR3, sequences were annotated against IMGT germline references using PyIR, a Python wrapper for IgBLAST v1.9. Reads were removed for weak V/J assignments (E-value above 1e-6), missing CDR3, stop codons, out-of-frame junctions, or ambiguous translated residues. V3J clonotypes were defined by identical inferred V gene, J gene, and CDR3 amino acid sequence. The percentage overlap between two repertoires was calculated by dividing the number of shared unique clonotypes by the size of the smaller repertoire. Three approaches were used to assess repertoire richness: RTK rarefaction, the Chao1 estimator, and Recon v2.1 estimates of unobserved clonotypes. OLGA was used to compute generation probabilities for all TCRbeta clonotypes that the gDNA method yielded from a handful of donors. What TCRdb holds here is the immuneACCESS table cut down to in-frame rearrangements. Part of the clones is not present; checked against another copy, under half of the missing clones reflect an unresolved V gene, and the others are unexplained. V and J calls and clone size come straight from that table; D and trimming were deduced from the DNA. Within this sample are a few million clones, with 90% to 96% of them counted one time only. Together, the top ten hold 0.1% to 0.15% of the sample.

General study outcomes and caveats: Pairwise subsampling led to the expectation that sequencing depth would affect the degree of clonotype sharing among donors. When a few donors were compared, the shared fraction of clonotypes was around 5% for naive CD4, more than 3% for naive CD8, 2% to 2.5% for memory CD4, and roughly 0.43% for memory CD8. Clonotypes shared by all four sorted-subset donors showed higher generation probabilities than non-shared clonotypes. Sampling was restricted to blood, and TCR repertoires in tissue are likely to differ from TCR repertoires in blood. Even with the large sequencing depth, rarefaction of the sorted-subset datasets indicated that sequencing was incomplete. Because the study included only a small number of donors, the genetic and exposure-history diversity represented was limited. Larger estimated clonotype richness was generally found for naive subsets than for memory subsets.

The donors were healthy, HIV-negative adults with no recently reported acute infections or vaccinations. All donors were Caucasian adults living in Nashville, Tennessee, USA. CD4+ T cells were enriched by magnetic negative selection; naive cells were then positively selected on CD45RA, and the negative fraction formed the memory subset. Blood was collected by leukapheresis, and PBMCs were isolated by Ficoll-Histopaque density gradient centrifugation and then cryopreserved in liquid nitrogen vapor phase. Analytical flow cytometry was used to check the purity and quantity of every magnetically sorted T cell population. Genomic DNA was isolated from each sorted fraction and quantified by UV absorbance on a Nanodrop 2000c. As regards this clone: It has no known antigen specificity. No base quality values were provided; no much bigger clone lies one nucleotide off.

The source of this sequence is a man aged 18 to 29 in good health. The sample comprised naive CD4+ T cells sorted from blood. This sample's cell subset or site label indicates: CD45RA+ positively selected. The chain couples TRBV2 to TRBJ2-4, with 7 bases matching TRBD1. The CDR3 sequence is CASSDPGGKNIQYF. The nucleotide sequence reads as follows: TGTGCCAGCAGTGATCCAGGGGGCAAAAACATTCAGTACTTC.